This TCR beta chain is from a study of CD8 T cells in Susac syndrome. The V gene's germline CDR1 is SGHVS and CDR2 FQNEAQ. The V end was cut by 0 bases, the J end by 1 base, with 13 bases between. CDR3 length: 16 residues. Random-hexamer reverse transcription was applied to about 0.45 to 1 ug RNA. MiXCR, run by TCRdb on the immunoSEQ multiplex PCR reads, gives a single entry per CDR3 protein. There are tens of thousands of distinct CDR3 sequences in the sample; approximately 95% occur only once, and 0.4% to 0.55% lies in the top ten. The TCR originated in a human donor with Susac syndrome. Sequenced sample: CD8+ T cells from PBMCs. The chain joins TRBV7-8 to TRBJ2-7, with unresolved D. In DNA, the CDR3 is TGTGCCAGCAGCTTAGCCGGAAGGGTAGGATCCTACGAGCAGTACTTC. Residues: CASSLAGRVGSYEQYF.